This is a list of T cell receptor beta chains from one sample in a study of shared clonotypes between healthy human individuals. The data were produced by immunoSEQ multiplex PCR, yet TCRdb's version contains in-frame clones alone and is incomplete. The repertoire holds 2 million to 3 million clones, with over 85% as singletons. Material for sequencing was naive CD4+ T cells from PBMCs. These receptors were obtained from a man aged 18 to 30 in good health. Some clones in this sample may be carry-over from other donors' samples. CDR3s include the opening cysteine and the closing phenylalanine or tryptophan. The D gene is left open where the match is weak. Where a row states a size, it is once, few, many or the class of an expanded clone; other rows omit it.

length,V,size,D,J,DNA,CDR3
15,TRBV19,.,TRBD2,TRBJ2-7,TGTGCCAGTAGTACGACTAGCGGGTCTTCCTACGAGCAGTACTTC,CASSTTSGSSYEQYF
14,TRBV5-1,.,.,TRBJ2-7,TGCGCCAGCAGCTACGCGGATTCCTCCTACGAGCAGTACTTC,CASSYADSSYEQYF
13,TRBV18,.,.,TRBJ2-3,TGTGCCAGCTCATCAACATCCACAGATACGCAGTATTTT,CASSSTSTDTQYF
16,TRBV5-6,.,TRBD1,TRBJ1-2,TGTGCCAGCAGCCTTAAGACAGGGTCCCCTTTCTATGGCTACACCTTC,CASSLKTGSPFYGYTF
14,TRBV21-1,.,.,TRBJ1-3,TGTGCCAGCAGCAAAGTCACAGATAGAAACACCATATATTTT,CASSKVTDRNTIYF
13,TRBV28,.,TRBD1,TRBJ1-2,TGTGCCACCGACAGGGGTAGAAGGTATGGCTACACCTTC,CATDRGRRYGYTF
15,TRBV9,once,.,TRBJ1-3,TGTGCCAGCAGCGTAATCGACAGTTCGGGAAACACCATATATTTT,CASSVIDSSGNTIYF
17,TRBV11-2,.,.,TRBJ2-1,TGTGCCAGCAGCAGTTGGGCCGGGACGGGTTCCTACAATGAGCAGTTCTTC,CASSSWAGTGSYNEQFF
14,TRBV19,.,TRBD1,TRBJ1-1,TGTGCCAGTAGTCAGCGGACAGGCTTAACTGAAGCTTTCTTT,CASSQRTGLTEAFF
14,TRBV28,.,TRBD1,TRBJ2-2,TGTGCCAGCAGTCGGCAACAGGGGGCCGGGGAGCTGTTTTTT,CASSRQQGAGELFF
16,TRBV28,.,.,TRBJ1-1,TGTGCCAGCAGTTTACGGGGACACTATGGCATACATGAAGCTTTCTTT,CASSLRGHYGIHEAFF
12,TRBV28,.,.,TRBJ1-2,TGTGCCAGCAGCGCCGTGGACTATGGCTACACCTTC,CASSAVDYGYTF
14,TRBV7-9,.,.,TRBJ2-2,TGTGCCAGCAGCTTCACAGGGTTCGGAGGGGAGCTGTTTTTT,CASSFTGFGGELFF
16,TRBV11-2,.,.,TRBJ1-1,TGTGCCAGCAGCCAGACTTTGGACATCGGGAACACTGAAGCTTTCTTT,CASSQTLDIGNTEAFF
13,TRBV25-1,.,.,TRBJ2-5,TGTGCCAGCAGGACAGTATTCCAAGAGACCCAGTACTTC,CASRTVFQETQYF
18,TRBV11-2,.,TRBD2,TRBJ2-1,TGTGCCAGCAGCTTTCCCGGGACTAGCGGGAGGACTTACAATGAGCAGTTCTTC,CASSFPGTSGRTYNEQFF
14,TRBV27,.,.,TRBJ2-6,TGTGCCAGCACCCTACATTCTGGGGCCAACGTCCTGACTTTC,CASTLHSGANVLTF
11,TRBV28,.,.,TRBJ1-1,TGTGCCAGCAGCTCCACCACTGAAGCTTTCTTT,CASSSTTEAFF
15,TRBV2,.,.,TRBJ2-1,TGTGCCAGCAGTGAAGGACTGACTACACCTAATGAGCAGTTCTTC,CASSEGLTTPNEQFF
15,TRBV27,.,TRBD1,TRBJ1-2,TGTGCCAGCAGGAGGACGGAGGGACAGAAAGCCGGTCCCATGTTC,CASRRTEGQKAGPMF